The rows below give T cell receptor beta chains drawn from one sample of a study of cytomegalovirus exposure and HLA in healthy donors. Clones were read by immunoSEQ multiplex PCR, and TCRdb kept only the in-frame ones, dropping some. The table includes tens of thousands of clones, 75% to 85% detected once. Sequenced: PBMCs. These receptors were taken from a woman between 18 and 30 years old in good health and CMV-seronegative. CDR3s include the opening cysteine and the closing phenylalanine or tryptophan. The order of the fields is CDR3 protein, CDR3 DNA, D gene, V gene, J gene, clone size. A D gene is named only where the DNA matches it firmly. Clone sizes are given selectively: once, few, many, or a class where the clone is expanded.

CATSPVRGYEQYF,TGTGCCACATCCCCCGTACGGGGATACGAGCAGTACTTC,NA,TRBV19,TRBJ2-7,NA
CASSDPGSPLHEQFF,TGTGCCAGCAGTGACCCCGGTTCCCCCTTACATGAGCAGTTCTTC,NA,TRBV25-1,TRBJ2-1,NA
CASSLDRGPQGYTF,TGTGCCAGCAGCTTGGACAGGGGGCCTCAAGGCTACACCTTC,TRBD1,TRBV7-2,TRBJ1-2,NA
CASRASGSYEQFF,TGTGCCAGTCGGGCTAGCGGGAGTTATGAGCAGTTCTTC,TRBD2,TRBV19,TRBJ2-1,NA
CASSLTGDTEAFF,TGTGCCAGCAGCTTAACAGGGGACACTGAAGCTTTCTTT,NA,TRBV7-3,TRBJ1-1,NA
CASSHQQGAGYEQYF,TGCGCCAGCAGCCATCAACAGGGGGCGGGATACGAGCAGTACTTC,TRBD1,TRBV4-1,TRBJ2-7,NA
CASSRTGSGYEQYF,TGTGCCAGCAGCAGGACAGGGTCTGGCTACGAGCAGTACTTC,TRBD1,TRBV5-4,TRBJ2-7,NA
CASSPSGQGANEQYF,TGTGCCAGCTCACCATCGGGACAGGGAGCGAACGAGCAGTACTTC,TRBD1,TRBV18,TRBJ2-7,NA
CASSLKGFNDYTF,TGTGCCAGCAGCTTGAAGGGGTTTAACGACTACACCTTC,NA,TRBV5-5,TRBJ1-2,once
CASIRNYEQFF,TGTGCCAGCATAAGAAACTATGAGCAGTTCTTC,NA,TRBV27,TRBJ2-1,few
CASSLGELEQYF,TGTGCCAGCAGCTTAGGAGAATTAGAGCAGTACTTC,NA,TRBV7-9,TRBJ2-7,few
CASSLSGQESGNTIYF,TGTGCCAGCAGCTTATCTGGACAGGAATCCGGAAACACCATATATTTT,TRBD1,TRBV7-3,TRBJ1-3,NA
CASSYAGTGIYEQYF,TGTGCCAGCAGTTACGCCGGGACAGGGATTTACGAGCAGTACTTC,TRBD1,TRBV27,TRBJ2-7,NA
CASSLVLAGGGEQFF,TGCGCCAGCAGCTTGGTGCTAGCGGGGGGTGGAGAGCAGTTCTTC,TRBD2,TRBV5-1,TRBJ2-1,once